Listed below are T cell receptor beta chains from one sample, sequenced in a study of spatial heterogeneity in lung cancer. A single record per CDR3 protein comes from TCRdb applying MiXCR to the 5' RACE reads. The sample consists of about 120,000 distinct CDR3 sequences, 12% of them appearing once. Material: PBMCs, obtained at follow-up. These receptor sequences come from a male donor with early-stage non-small cell lung cancer. CDR3s include the opening cysteine and the closing phenylalanine or tryptophan. Each record gives: V gene, J gene, D gene, clone size, CDR3 protein, CDR3 DNA. D genes are given only for firm matches. Size is stated for part of the rows, as once, few or many counts, or as a class when the clone is expanded.

v_gene: TRBV4-1
j_gene: TRBJ1-3
d_gene: NA
abundance: NA
CDR3aa: CASSQDQGTGNTIYF
CDR3nt: TGCGCCAGCAGCCAAGATCAGGGGACGGGAAACACCATATATTTT

v_gene: TRBV10-2
j_gene: TRBJ2-1
d_gene: NA
abundance: few
CDR3aa: CASGRTAGNEQFF
CDR3nt: TGCGCCAGCGGGAGGACAGCGGGCAATGAGCAGTTCTTC

v_gene: TRBV28
j_gene: TRBJ2-7
d_gene: NA
abundance: medium-sized
CDR3aa: CASSPRTITYEQYF
CDR3nt: TGTGCCAGCAGTCCCCGGACCATTACCTACGAGCAGTACTTC

v_gene: TRBV18
j_gene: TRBJ2-7
d_gene: TRBD1
abundance: NA
CDR3aa: CASSLVFLSGTGKEQYF
CDR3nt: TGTGCCAGCTCTCTCGTTTTTCTTTCCGGGACAGGGAAGGAGCAGTACTTC

v_gene: TRBV10-3
j_gene: TRBJ2-3
d_gene: TRBD2
abundance: few
CDR3aa: CAITSGVGTDTQYF
CDR3nt: TGTGCCATCACAAGCGGGGTAGGCACAGATACGCAGTATTTT

v_gene: TRBV29-1
j_gene: TRBJ1-1
d_gene: NA
abundance: many
CDR3aa: CSAFEFLNTEAFF
CDR3nt: TGCAGCGCCTTTGAATTTTTGAACACTGAAGCTTTCTTT

v_gene: TRBV20-1
j_gene: TRBJ2-3
d_gene: NA
abundance: many
CDR3aa: CSTSYPHGSTDTQYF
CDR3nt: TGCAGTACCTCTTATCCCCACGGGAGCACAGATACGCAGTATTTT

v_gene: TRBV12-3/TRBV12-4
j_gene: TRBJ2-7
d_gene: NA
abundance: many
CDR3aa: CASGGAHEQYF
CDR3nt: TGTGCCAGCGGGGGGGCCCACGAGCAGTACTTC

v_gene: TRBV9
j_gene: TRBJ1-5
d_gene: TRBD1
abundance: NA
CDR3aa: CASSLQGDNQPQHF
CDR3nt: TGTGCCAGCAGTTTACAGGGGGACAATCAGCCCCAGCATTTT

v_gene: TRBV10-3
j_gene: TRBJ2-7
d_gene: NA
abundance: many
CDR3aa: CATKGTGNYEQYF
CDR3nt: TGTGCCACTAAGGGAACAGGTAACTACGAGCAGTACTTC

v_gene: TRBV19
j_gene: TRBJ1-2
d_gene: NA
abundance: NA
CDR3aa: CASRETDRDYGYTF
CDR3nt: TGTGCCAGTAGGGAGACCGACAGAGACTATGGCTACACCTTC

v_gene: TRBV4-1
j_gene: TRBJ2-1
d_gene: TRBD2
abundance: NA
CDR3aa: CASTPRSSGGSSYNEQFF
CDR3nt: TGCGCCAGCACCCCCCGATCTAGCGGGGGAAGCTCCTACAATGAGCAGTTCTTC

v_gene: TRBV29-1
j_gene: TRBJ1-2
d_gene: NA
abundance: many
CDR3aa: CSVDRGFYGYTF
CDR3nt: TGCAGCGTTGACAGGGGTTTTTATGGCTACACCTTC

v_gene: TRBV18
j_gene: TRBJ1-1
d_gene: NA
abundance: NA
CDR3aa: CASSPGQRNTEAFF
CDR3nt: TGTGCCAGCTCACCGGGGCAGCGGAACACTGAAGCTTTCTTT

v_gene: TRBV20-1
j_gene: TRBJ2-1
d_gene: TRBD2
abundance: NA
CDR3aa: CSARVVAGGRNEQFF
CDR3nt: TGCAGTGCTAGAGTCGTAGCGGGGGGGCGGAATGAGCAGTTCTTC

v_gene: TRBV2
j_gene: TRBJ2-5
d_gene: TRBD1
abundance: few
CDR3aa: CANRWTGAETQYF
CDR3nt: TGTGCCAACCGTTGGACAGGGGCAGAGACCCAGTACTTC

v_gene: TRBV28
j_gene: TRBJ1-5
d_gene: TRBD1
abundance: many
CDR3aa: CASSFSRQGRNQPQHF
CDR3nt: TGTGCCAGCAGTTTTTCCCGACAGGGCCGCAATCAGCCCCAGCATTTT

v_gene: TRBV27
j_gene: TRBJ1-3
d_gene: TRBD1
abundance: few
CDR3aa: CASSLRSGTGPGNTIYF
CDR3nt: TGTGCCAGCAGTTTAAGATCAGGGACAGGGCCTGGAAACACCATATATTTT

v_gene: TRBV2
j_gene: TRBJ2-2
d_gene: NA
abundance: NA
CDR3aa: CASSEARAGELFF
CDR3nt: TGTGCCAGCAGTGAAGCGAGGGCCGGGGAGCTGTTTTTT

v_gene: TRBV7-3
j_gene: TRBJ2-5
d_gene: NA
abundance: NA
CDR3aa: CASSLGLEETQYF
CDR3nt: TGTGCCAGCAGCTTAGGTCTTGAAGAGACCCAGTACTTC

v_gene: TRBV2
j_gene: TRBJ2-3
d_gene: NA
abundance: many
CDR3aa: CASIKDRRADTQYF
CDR3nt: TGTGCCAGCATCAAGGACCGAAGGGCAGATACGCAGTATTTT

v_gene: TRBV30
j_gene: TRBJ2-3
d_gene: NA
abundance: many
CDR3aa: CAWSRQGGTDTQYF
CDR3nt: TGTGCCTGGAGTCGGCAAGGCGGCACAGATACGCAGTATTTT

v_gene: TRBV20-1
j_gene: TRBJ1-6
d_gene: TRBD1
abundance: few
CDR3aa: CSAKTDRTAYNSPLHF
CDR3nt: TGCAGTGCTAAAACGGACAGGACCGCCTATAATTCACCCCTCCACTTT

v_gene: TRBV27
j_gene: TRBJ2-7
d_gene: NA
abundance: NA
CDR3aa: CASRGAWEQYF
CDR3nt: TGTGCCAGCAGGGGGGCATGGGAGCAGTACTTC

v_gene: TRBV29-1
j_gene: TRBJ2-1
d_gene: NA
abundance: many
CDR3aa: CSVSSGYNEQFF
CDR3nt: TGCAGCGTTTCCTCGGGTTACAATGAGCAGTTCTTC

v_gene: TRBV9
j_gene: TRBJ2-5
d_gene: TRBD1
abundance: many
CDR3aa: CASSVGQGVQETQYF
CDR3nt: TGTGCCAGCAGCGTTGGACAGGGAGTCCAAGAGACCCAGTACTTC

v_gene: TRBV5-6
j_gene: TRBJ2-2
d_gene: TRBD1
abundance: many
CDR3aa: CASSRTGGANTGELFF
CDR3nt: TGTGCCAGCAGCCGGACAGGGGGCGCAAACACCGGGGAGCTGTTTTTT

v_gene: TRBV25-1
j_gene: TRBJ2-7
d_gene: TRBD1
abundance: few
CDR3aa: CASSSTKGAGHEQYF
CDR3nt: TGTGCCAGCAGCTCCACTAAGGGGGCCGGCCACGAGCAGTACTTC

v_gene: TRBV2
j_gene: TRBJ2-6
d_gene: NA
abundance: NA
CDR3aa: CASSESGQAGANVLTF
CDR3nt: TGTGCCAGCAGTGAATCAGGGCAAGCTGGGGCCAACGTCCTGACTTTC

v_gene: TRBV11-2
j_gene: TRBJ2-7
d_gene: NA
abundance: few
CDR3aa: CASSSSHRVGSYEQYF
CDR3nt: TGTGCCAGCAGCTCTTCCCACAGGGTAGGCTCCTACGAGCAGTACTTC

v_gene: TRBV4-1
j_gene: TRBJ1-2
d_gene: NA
abundance: NA
CDR3aa: CASSPLRQAYGYTF
CDR3nt: TGCGCCAGCAGCCCCCTTCGGCAGGCCTATGGCTACACCTTC

v_gene: TRBV11-3
j_gene: TRBJ1-1
d_gene: TRBD1
abundance: NA
CDR3aa: CASSWGQRNTEAFF
CDR3nt: TGTGCCAGCAGCTGGGGACAGAGGAACACTGAAGCTTTCTTT

v_gene: TRBV28
j_gene: TRBJ2-1
d_gene: TRBD2
abundance: NA
CDR3aa: CASSLTSGGAIYNEQFF
CDR3nt: TGTGCCAGCAGTTTAACTAGCGGGGGAGCAATCTACAATGAGCAGTTCTTC

v_gene: TRBV11-1
j_gene: TRBJ1-1
d_gene: NA
abundance: many
CDR3aa: CASSFDDRMPSGTEAFF
CDR3nt: TGTGCCAGCAGCTTTGATGACAGGATGCCCTCGGGCACTGAAGCTTTCTTT

v_gene: TRBV18
j_gene: TRBJ2-3
d_gene: NA
abundance: many
CDR3aa: CASSPWGQTDTQYF
CDR3nt: TGTGCCAGCTCACCATGGGGCCAGACAGATACGCAGTATTTT

v_gene: TRBV10-3
j_gene: TRBJ2-1
d_gene: NA
abundance: NA
CDR3aa: CAISESTGFGNEQFF
CDR3nt: TGTGCCATCAGTGAGTCGACAGGTTTCGGGAATGAGCAGTTCTTC

v_gene: TRBV7-9
j_gene: TRBJ2-7
d_gene: NA
abundance: many
CDR3aa: CASSLAWQGQDEQYF
CDR3nt: TGTGCCAGCAGCTTAGCGTGGCAGGGGCAGGACGAGCAGTACTTC

v_gene: TRBV20-1
j_gene: TRBJ2-2
d_gene: NA
abundance: few
CDR3aa: CSASQVGRETGELFF
CDR3nt: TGCAGTGCTAGCCAGGTGGGCCGGGAAACCGGGGAGCTGTTTTTT

v_gene: TRBV28
j_gene: TRBJ2-7
d_gene: NA
abundance: few
CDR3aa: CASRRAGSIYEQYF
CDR3nt: TGTGCCAGCAGAAGGGCAGGGTCAATCTACGAGCAGTACTTC

v_gene: TRBV9
j_gene: TRBJ2-6
d_gene: NA
abundance: many
CDR3aa: CASSVAGANVLTF
CDR3nt: TGTGCCAGCAGCGTAGCTGGGGCCAACGTCCTGACTTTC

v_gene: TRBV7-9
j_gene: TRBJ1-1
d_gene: NA
abundance: few
CDR3aa: CASSYTPGTEAFF
CDR3nt: TGTGCCAGCAGCTACACCCCGGGGACTGAAGCTTTCTTT

v_gene: TRBV29-1
j_gene: TRBJ2-3
d_gene: TRBD2
abundance: medium-sized
CDR3aa: CSTGAGLFTDTQYF
CDR3nt: TGCAGCACCGGGGCGGGACTATTCACAGATACGCAGTATTTT

v_gene: TRBV30
j_gene: TRBJ1-1
d_gene: NA
abundance: many
CDR3aa: CAWNKVRAGAEAFF
CDR3nt: TGTGCCTGGAATAAGGTGAGGGCTGGCGCTGAAGCTTTCTTT

v_gene: TRBV29-1
j_gene: TRBJ2-1
d_gene: NA
abundance: many
CDR3aa: CSVGGSTYNEQFF
CDR3nt: TGCAGCGTTGGGGGAAGCACCTACAATGAGCAGTTCTTC

v_gene: TRBV20-1
j_gene: TRBJ2-3
d_gene: TRBD2
abundance: many
CDR3aa: CSASGLAGTTDTQYF
CDR3nt: TGCAGTGCTAGCGGACTAGCGGGGACCACAGATACGCAGTATTTT

v_gene: TRBV6-4
j_gene: TRBJ2-3
d_gene: NA
abundance: NA
CDR3aa: CASSSGITDTQYF
CDR3nt: TGTGCCAGCAGTTCAGGGATAACAGATACGCAGTATTTT

v_gene: TRBV10-1
j_gene: TRBJ2-7
d_gene: NA
abundance: NA
CDR3aa: CASSQGAHEQYF
CDR3nt: TGCGCCAGCAGCCAGGGTGCCCACGAGCAGTACTTC

v_gene: TRBV12-3/TRBV12-4
j_gene: TRBJ2-5
d_gene: NA
abundance: few
CDR3aa: CASIPGTVAETQYF
CDR3nt: TGTGCCAGCATTCCCGGGACCGTCGCGGAGACCCAGTACTTC

v_gene: TRBV28
j_gene: TRBJ1-1
d_gene: NA
abundance: few
CDR3aa: CASSFGQRPEAFF
CDR3nt: TGTGCCAGCAGTTTCGGACAGAGGCCTGAAGCTTTCTTT

v_gene: TRBV29-1
j_gene: TRBJ2-3
d_gene: TRBD2
abundance: few
CDR3aa: CSVGLAGGFSDTQYF
CDR3nt: TGCAGCGTTGGGCTAGCGGGGGGTTTTTCAGATACGCAGTATTTT

v_gene: TRBV10-3
j_gene: TRBJ1-5
d_gene: NA
abundance: NA
CDR3aa: CATAGTPQGQPQHF
CDR3nt: TGTGCCACCGCAGGTACTCCTCAAGGTCAGCCCCAGCATTTT

v_gene: TRBV24-1
j_gene: TRBJ2-5
d_gene: NA
abundance: NA
CDR3aa: CATSDQQETQYF
CDR3nt: TGTGCCACCAGTGACCAACAAGAGACCCAGTACTTC

v_gene: TRBV5-1
j_gene: TRBJ2-7
d_gene: NA
abundance: NA
CDR3aa: CASSLTLPDYEQYF
CDR3nt: TGCGCCAGCAGCTTGACGCTTCCTGACTACGAGCAGTACTTC

v_gene: TRBV5-1
j_gene: TRBJ1-4
d_gene: NA
abundance: few
CDR3aa: CASSGGGTVNEKLFF
CDR3nt: TGCGCCAGCAGCGGGGGAGGGACGGTAAATGAAAAACTGTTTTTT

v_gene: TRBV12-3/TRBV12-4
j_gene: TRBJ1-2
d_gene: TRBD1
abundance: few
CDR3aa: CASSRGQGLYGYTF
CDR3nt: TGTGCCAGCAGTCGGGGACAGGGGCTTTATGGCTACACCTTC

v_gene: TRBV11-2
j_gene: TRBJ1-2
d_gene: TRBD1
abundance: many
CDR3aa: CASSRQGFDTF
CDR3nt: TGTGCCAGCAGCCGACAGGGTTTCGACACCTTC

v_gene: TRBV5-1
j_gene: TRBJ1-3
d_gene: NA
abundance: many
CDR3aa: CASSLSSSGNTIYF
CDR3nt: TGCGCCAGCAGCTTAAGCAGTTCTGGAAACACCATATATTTT

v_gene: TRBV20-1
j_gene: TRBJ1-6
d_gene: NA
abundance: few
CDR3aa: CSARDPNSPLHF
CDR3nt: TGCAGTGCTAGAGATCCGAATTCACCCCTCCACTTT

v_gene: TRBV3-1
j_gene: TRBJ1-1
d_gene: NA
abundance: NA
CDR3aa: CASSQDGGHMNTEAFF
CDR3nt: TGTGCCAGCAGCCAAGATGGCGGGCATATGAACACTGAAGCTTTCTTT

v_gene: TRBV5-4
j_gene: TRBJ2-6
d_gene: NA
abundance: NA
CDR3aa: CASSLSSAGANVLTF
CDR3nt: TGTGCCAGCAGCTTGTCTTCGGCAGGGGCCAACGTCCTGACTTTC